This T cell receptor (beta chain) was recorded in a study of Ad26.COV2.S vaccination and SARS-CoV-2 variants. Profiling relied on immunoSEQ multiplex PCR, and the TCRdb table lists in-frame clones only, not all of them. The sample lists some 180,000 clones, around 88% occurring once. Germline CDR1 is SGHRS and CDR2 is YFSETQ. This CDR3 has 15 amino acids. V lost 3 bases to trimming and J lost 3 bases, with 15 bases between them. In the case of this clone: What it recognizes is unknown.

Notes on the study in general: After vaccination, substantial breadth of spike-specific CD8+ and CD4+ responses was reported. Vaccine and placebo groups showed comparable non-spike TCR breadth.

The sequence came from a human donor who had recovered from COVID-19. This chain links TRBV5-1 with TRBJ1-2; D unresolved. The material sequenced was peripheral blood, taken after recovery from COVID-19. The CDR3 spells CASSSPAGEDYGYTF. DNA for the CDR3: TGCGCCAGCAGCTCCCCCGCCGGGGAGGACTATGGCTACACCTTC. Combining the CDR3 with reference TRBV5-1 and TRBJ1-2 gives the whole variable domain KAGVTQTPRYLIKTRGQQVTLSCSPISGHRSVSWYQQTPGQGLQFLFEYFSETQRNKGNFPGRFSGRQFSNSRSEMNVSTLELGDSALYLCASSSPAGEDYGYTFGSGTRLTVV.